The 2 T cell receptor beta chains below all came from one sample that was sequenced in a study of CD8 T cells in Susac syndrome. RNA totalling about 0.45 to 1 ug underwent reverse transcription with random hexamers. Each CDR3 protein is one row after TCRdb ran MiXCR on the immunoSEQ multiplex PCR reads. The table shows fewer than 85,000 distinct CDR3 sequences, with roughly 94% occurring only once. The material sequenced was CD8+ T cells from PBMCs. The receptor set was obtained from a human donor with Susac syndrome.

This clonotype occurred once. The chain uses TRBV7-9 and TRBJ2-3; D is uncertain. The germline V and J ends were trimmed by 7 bases and 5 bases, with 10 bases remaining between them. Germline CDR1 and CDR2: SEHNR and FQNEAQ (reference sequence). The CDR3 loop spans 12 amino acids. This CDR3 is CASNLLGDTQYF. The CDR3 nucleotides read TGTGCCAGCAATCTCCTTGGAGATACGCAGTATTTT.

This clonotype was picked up one time. V gene TRBV20-1 combines with J gene TRBJ2-3, with D possibly TRBD2 on 6 matching bases. The germline gives CDR1 DFQATT, CDR2 SNEGSKA (reference sequence). The CDR3 is 16 amino acids. V lost 5 bases and J lost 0, with 18 bases in between. In nucleotides, the CDR3 is TGCAGTGCTTCTGGGCTCGGAGGGGCTAGCACAGATACGCAGTATTTT. Protein: CSASGLGGASTDTQYF.